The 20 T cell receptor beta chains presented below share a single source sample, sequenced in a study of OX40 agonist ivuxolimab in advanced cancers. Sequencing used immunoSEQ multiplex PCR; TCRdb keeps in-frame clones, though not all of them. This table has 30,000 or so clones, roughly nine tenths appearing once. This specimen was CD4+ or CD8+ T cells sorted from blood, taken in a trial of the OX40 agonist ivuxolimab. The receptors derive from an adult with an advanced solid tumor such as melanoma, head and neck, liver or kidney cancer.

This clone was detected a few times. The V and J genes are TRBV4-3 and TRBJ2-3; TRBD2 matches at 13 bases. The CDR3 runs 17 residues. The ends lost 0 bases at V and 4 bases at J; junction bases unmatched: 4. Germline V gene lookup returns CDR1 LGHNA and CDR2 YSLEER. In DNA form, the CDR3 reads TGCGCCAGCAGCCAAGAATTACTAGCGGGAGGGTCAGATACGCAGTATTTT. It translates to CASSQELLAGGSDTQYF.

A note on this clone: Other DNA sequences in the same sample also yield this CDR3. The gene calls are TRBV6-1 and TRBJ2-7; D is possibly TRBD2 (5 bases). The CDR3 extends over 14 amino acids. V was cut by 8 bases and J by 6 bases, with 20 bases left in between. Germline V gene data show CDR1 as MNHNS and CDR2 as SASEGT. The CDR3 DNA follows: TGTGCCAGCCTACGGCCAGGCTCTAGCTCCGAGCAGTACTTC. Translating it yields CASLRPGSSSEQYF.

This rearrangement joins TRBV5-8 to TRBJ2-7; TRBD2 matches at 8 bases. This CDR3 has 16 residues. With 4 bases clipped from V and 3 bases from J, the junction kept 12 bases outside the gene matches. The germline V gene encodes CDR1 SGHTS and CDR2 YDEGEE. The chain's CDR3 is CASSPPSGRYIYEQYF. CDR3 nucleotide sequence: TGTGCCAGCAGCCCTCCTAGCGGGCGCTATATCTACGAGCAGTACTTC.

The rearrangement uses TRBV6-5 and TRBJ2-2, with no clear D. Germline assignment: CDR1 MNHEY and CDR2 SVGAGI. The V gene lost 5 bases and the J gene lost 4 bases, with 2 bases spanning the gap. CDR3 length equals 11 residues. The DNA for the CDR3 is TGTGCCAGCAGTAGCACCGGGGAGCTGTTTTTT. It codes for CASSSTGELFF.

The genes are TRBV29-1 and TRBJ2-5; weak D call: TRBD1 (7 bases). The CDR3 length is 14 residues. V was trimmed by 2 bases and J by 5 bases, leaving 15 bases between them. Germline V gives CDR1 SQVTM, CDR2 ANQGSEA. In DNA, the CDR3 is TGCAGCGTTGAATTCGGAGGGGGCATTGAGACCCAGTACTTC. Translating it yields CSVEFGGGIETQYF.

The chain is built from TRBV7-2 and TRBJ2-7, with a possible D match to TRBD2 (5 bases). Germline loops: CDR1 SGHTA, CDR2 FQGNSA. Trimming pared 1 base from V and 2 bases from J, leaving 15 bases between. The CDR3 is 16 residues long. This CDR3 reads CASSLVSLADTYEQYF. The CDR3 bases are TGTGCCAGCAGCTTAGTAAGTCTAGCAGATACCTACGAGCAGTACTTC.

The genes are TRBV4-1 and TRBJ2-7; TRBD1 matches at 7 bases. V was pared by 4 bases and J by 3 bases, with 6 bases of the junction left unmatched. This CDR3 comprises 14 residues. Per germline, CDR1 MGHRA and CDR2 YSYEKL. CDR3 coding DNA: TGCGCCAGCAGCCGGCAGACAGGGAACTACGAGCAGTACTTC. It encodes CASSRQTGNYEQYF.

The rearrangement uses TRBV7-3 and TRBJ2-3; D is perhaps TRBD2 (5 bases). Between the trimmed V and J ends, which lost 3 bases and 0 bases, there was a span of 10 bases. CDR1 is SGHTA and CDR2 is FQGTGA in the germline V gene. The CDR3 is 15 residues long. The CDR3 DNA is TGTGCCAGCAGCTTCGGGATCCTCAGCACAGATACGCAGTATTTT. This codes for CASSFGILSTDTQYF.

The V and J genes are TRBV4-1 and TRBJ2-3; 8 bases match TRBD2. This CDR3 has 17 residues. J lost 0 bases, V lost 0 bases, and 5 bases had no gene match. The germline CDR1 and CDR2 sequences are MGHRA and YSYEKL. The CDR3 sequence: CASSQDGPSGSTDTQYF. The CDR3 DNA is TGCGCCAGCAGCCAAGATGGTCCTAGCGGGAGCACAGATACGCAGTATTTT.

CDR3: CASSWGQFPYEQYF. The CDR3 bases are TGTGCCAGCAGTTGGGGGCAGTTCCCCTACGAGCAGTACTTC. This rearrangement joins TRBV27 to TRBJ2-7; maybe TRBD1 (6 bases). The germline CDR1 and CDR2 sequences are MNHEY and SMNVEV (reference sequence). The CDR3 is 14 amino acids. Trimming pared 4 bases from V and 2 bases from J, leaving 12 bases between.

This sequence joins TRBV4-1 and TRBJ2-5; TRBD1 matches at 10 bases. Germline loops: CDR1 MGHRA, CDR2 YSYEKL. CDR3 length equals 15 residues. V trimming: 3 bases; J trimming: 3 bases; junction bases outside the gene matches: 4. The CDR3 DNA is TGCGCCAGCAGCCAGATGGGGACAGGGGAAGAGACCCAGTACTTC. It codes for CASSQMGTGEETQYF.

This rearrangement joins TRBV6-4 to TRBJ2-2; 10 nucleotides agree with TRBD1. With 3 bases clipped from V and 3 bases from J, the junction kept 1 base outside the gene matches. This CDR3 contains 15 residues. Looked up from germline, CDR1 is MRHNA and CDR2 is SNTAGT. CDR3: CASSEGTGDTGELFF. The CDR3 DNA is TGTGCCAGCAGTGAAGGGACAGGGGACACCGGGGAGCTGTTTTTT.

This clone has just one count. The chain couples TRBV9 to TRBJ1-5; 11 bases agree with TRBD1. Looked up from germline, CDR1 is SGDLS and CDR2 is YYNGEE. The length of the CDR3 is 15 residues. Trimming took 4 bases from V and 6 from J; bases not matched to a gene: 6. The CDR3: CASSPGQGAGQPQHF. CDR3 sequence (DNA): TGTGCCAGCAGCCCTGGACAGGGGGCTGGTCAGCCCCAGCATTTT.

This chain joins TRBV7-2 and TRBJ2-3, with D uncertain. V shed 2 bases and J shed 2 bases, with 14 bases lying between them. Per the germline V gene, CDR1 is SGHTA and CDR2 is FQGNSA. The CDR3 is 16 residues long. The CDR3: CASSLWLIGSTDTQYF. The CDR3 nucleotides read TGTGCCAGCAGCTTATGGTTGATCGGATCCACAGATACGCAGTATTTT.

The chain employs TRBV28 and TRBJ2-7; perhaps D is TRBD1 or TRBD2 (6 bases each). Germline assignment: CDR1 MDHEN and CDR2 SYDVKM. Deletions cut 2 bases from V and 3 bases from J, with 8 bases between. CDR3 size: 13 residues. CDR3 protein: CASSLGGLYEQYF. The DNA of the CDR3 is TGTGCCAGCAGTTTAGGGGGGCTCTACGAGCAGTACTTC.

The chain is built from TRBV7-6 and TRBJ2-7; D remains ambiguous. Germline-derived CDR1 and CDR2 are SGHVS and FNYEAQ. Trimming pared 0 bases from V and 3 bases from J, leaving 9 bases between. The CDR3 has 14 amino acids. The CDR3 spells CASSLAVMNYEQYF. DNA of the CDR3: TGTGCCAGCAGCTTAGCGGTGATGAACTACGAGCAGTACTTC.

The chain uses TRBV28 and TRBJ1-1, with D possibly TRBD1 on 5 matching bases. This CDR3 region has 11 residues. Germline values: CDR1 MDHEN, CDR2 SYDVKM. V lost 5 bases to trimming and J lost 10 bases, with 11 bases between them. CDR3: CASSPGYSAFF. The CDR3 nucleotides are TGTGCCAGCAGTCCAGGGTATTCAGCTTTCTTT.

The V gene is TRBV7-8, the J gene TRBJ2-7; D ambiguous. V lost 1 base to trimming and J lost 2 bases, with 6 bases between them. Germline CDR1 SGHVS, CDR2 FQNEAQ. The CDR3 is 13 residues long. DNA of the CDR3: TGTGCCAGCAGCTTAGATCTTCCCTACGAGCAGTACTTC. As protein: CASSLDLPYEQYF.

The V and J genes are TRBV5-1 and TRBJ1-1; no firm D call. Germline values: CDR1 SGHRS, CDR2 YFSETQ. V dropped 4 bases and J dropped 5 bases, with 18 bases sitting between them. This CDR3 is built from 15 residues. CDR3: CASSPKYAGGTEAFF. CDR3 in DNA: TGCGCCAGCAGCCCGAAATACGCCGGCGGGACTGAAGCTTTCTTT.

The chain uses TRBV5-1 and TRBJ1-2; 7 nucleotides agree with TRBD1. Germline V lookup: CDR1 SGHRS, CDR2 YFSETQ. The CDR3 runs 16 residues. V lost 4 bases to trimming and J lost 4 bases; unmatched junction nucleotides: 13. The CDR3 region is CASSQQLQGSAYGYTF. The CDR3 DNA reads TGCGCCAGCAGCCAGCAGTTACAGGGGAGCGCCTATGGCTACACCTTC. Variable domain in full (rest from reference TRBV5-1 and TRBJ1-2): KAGVTQTPRYLIKTRGQQVTLSCSPISGHRSVSWYQQTPGQGLQFLFEYFSETQRNKGNFPGRFSGRQFSNSRSEMNVSTLELGDSALYLCASSQQLQGSAYGYTFGSGTRLTVV.